The 7 T cell receptor beta chains in this list originate from one sample, sequenced in a study of CD8+ T cells in alopecia areata. Extracted RNA was reverse transcribed into cDNA, the sequencing template. This table comes from immunoSEQ multiplex PCR, and its TCRdb copy is limited to in-frame clones, with some not included. The data contain some 110,000 clones, 50% to 75% of them singletons. Treatment described: oral pan-JAK inhibitor, 5-10 mg twice daily. This material consisted of CD8+ T cells sorted from blood, taken at week 24, from a patient treated with tofacitinib. All receptors come from a human donor with alopecia areata.

This clone was detected once. The chain is built from TRBV30 and TRBJ2-3; possibly TRBD2 for D (7 bases). This CDR3 has 14 residues. Germline lookup yields CDR1 GTSNPN and CDR2 SVGIG (reference sequence). Between the trimmed V and J ends, which lost 3 bases and 6 bases, there was a span of 16 bases. The CDR3 is CAWSGGPTPDTQYF. The CDR3 nucleotides are TGTGCCTGGAGCGGGGGGCCGACGCCGGATACGCAGTATTTT.

The chain recombines TRBV6-5 with TRBJ1-1; the D is unclear. The CDR3 runs to 15 residues. Per germline, CDR1 MNHEY and CDR2 SVGAGI. Trimming cost V 0 bases and J 3 bases, with 11 bases left between them. For the CDR3, the DNA is TGTGCCAGCAGTTACTCGATTTTTCCACACACTGAAGCTTTCTTT. It encodes CASSYSIFPHTEAFF.

There are a few counts of this clone. The rearrangement joins TRBV27 to TRBJ1-1, with TRBD1 matching over 8 bases. The germline V gene has CDR1 MNHEY and CDR2 SMNVEV (reference sequence). The CDR3 loop spans 14 amino acids. With V trimmed by 3 bases and J by 5 bases, 5 bases remained unmatched. The CDR3 reads CASSLVQGGTEAFF. The DNA for the CDR3 is TGTGCCAGCAGTTTGGTACAGGGGGGGACTGAAGCTTTCTTT.

The chain links TRBV7-9 to TRBJ1-2; 7 bases align to TRBD1. In germline, CDR1 is SEHNR, CDR2 FQNEAQ (reference sequence). The V segment lost 5 bases and the J segment 4 bases; nucleotides outside the gene matches: 4. The CDR3 has 13 amino acids. CDR3 DNA sequence: TGTGCCAGCAGCCCGTACAGGGGCTATGGCTACACCTTC. This codes for CASSPYRGYGYTF.

The V call is TRBV28, the J call TRBJ2-3; D remains unclear. V lost 6 bases, J lost 2 bases, and 3 bases lay in between. CDR3 size: 11 residues. Germline lookup yields CDR1 MDHEN and CDR2 SYDVKM. In DNA, the CDR3 is TGTGCCAGCAGGAACACAGATACGCAGTATTTT. As protein: CASRNTDTQYF. Drawing the rest from reference TRBV28 and TRBJ2-3, the complete variable domain is DVKVTQSSRYLVKRTGEKVFLECVQDMDHENMFWYRQDPGLGLRLIYFSYDVKMKEKGDIPEGYSVSREKKERFSLILESASTNQTSMYLCASRNTDTQYFGPGTRLTVL.

This chain uses TRBV19 with TRBJ1-1; the match to TRBD1 covers 7 bases. Per the germline V gene, CDR1 is LNHDA and CDR2 is SQIVND (reference sequence). V shed 5 bases, J shed 2 bases, and the junction held 8 bases outside the gene matches. This CDR3 has 15 residues. The CDR3 here is CASSPRQGLNTEAFF. The CDR3 nucleotides read TGTGCCAGTAGTCCACGACAGGGATTAAACACTGAAGCTTTCTTT.

This clone was observed a few times. The rearrangement links TRBV7-2 to TRBJ2-7; 7 nucleotides match TRBD2. With V trimmed by 5 bases and J by 0 bases, 7 bases remained unmatched. The CDR3 spans 15 residues. Germline CDR1 is SGHTA and CDR2 is FQGNSA. CDR3 DNA: TGTGCCAGCAGCCTTGGCGGGGGAGCCTCCTACGAGCAGTACTTC. Translation: CASSLGGGASYEQYF.